This T cell receptor beta chain was captured in a study of T cell repertoires in aging, cancer and after chemotherapy. In the study overall: Chronic lymphocytic leukemia patients on fludarabine- or bendamustine-based regimens gave paired samples before and after chemotherapy.

The trim removed 5 bases at V and 2 bases at J, leaving 8 bases unmatched. The CDR3 length is 15 residues. From germline, CDR1 is LNHDA and CDR2 SQIVND (reference sequence). Notes on this clonotype: The target antigen is unknown.

A mixed TRB-A/B primer pool amplified rearranged TRB by multiplex touch-down PCR. MiXCR was run by TCRdb on the multiplex PCR reads, yielding one entry per CDR3 protein. Altogether 10,000 to 15,000 distinct CDR3 sequences are present, roughly a quarter being singletons, with the ten largest covering about 9.9%. TCR beta rearrangements were amplified from peripheral blood genomic DNA. Findings and caveats of the study: The repertoire data cannot show anything about immunological memory following chemotherapy.

The clonotype originates from a human donor with a blood cancer. The sequenced sample was blood. The chain employs TRBV19 and TRBJ1-1; TRBD1 matches at 7 bases. The CDR3 DNA sequence: TGTGCCAGTAGTCCGGGGGGACAGTCAAACACTGAAGCTTTCTTT. Its translation is CASSPGGQSNTEAFF. Full variable domain (outside the CDR3, taken from reference TRBV19 and TRBJ1-1): DGGITQSPKYLFRKEGQNVTLSCEQNLNHDAMYWYRQDPGQGLRLIYYSQIVNDFQKGDIAEGYSVSREKKESFPLTVTSAQKNPTAFYLCASSPGGQSNTEAFFGQGTRLTVV.